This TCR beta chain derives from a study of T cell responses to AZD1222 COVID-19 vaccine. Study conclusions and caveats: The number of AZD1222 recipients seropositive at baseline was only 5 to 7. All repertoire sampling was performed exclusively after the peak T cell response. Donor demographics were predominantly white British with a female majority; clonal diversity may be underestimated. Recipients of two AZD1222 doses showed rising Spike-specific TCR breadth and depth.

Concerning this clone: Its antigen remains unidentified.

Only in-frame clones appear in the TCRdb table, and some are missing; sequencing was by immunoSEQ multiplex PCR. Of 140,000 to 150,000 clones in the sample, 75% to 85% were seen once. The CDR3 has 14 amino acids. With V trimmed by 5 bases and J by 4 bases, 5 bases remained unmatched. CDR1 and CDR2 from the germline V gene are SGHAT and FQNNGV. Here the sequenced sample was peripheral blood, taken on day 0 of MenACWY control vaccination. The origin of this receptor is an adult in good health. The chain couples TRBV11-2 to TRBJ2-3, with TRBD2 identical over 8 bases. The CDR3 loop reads CASSVGGGSDTQYF. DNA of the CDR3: TGTGCCAGCAGCGTCGGGGGGGGATCAGATACGCAGTATTTT. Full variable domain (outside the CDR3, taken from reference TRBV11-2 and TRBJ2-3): EAGVAQSPRYKIIEKRQSVAFWCNPISGHATLYWYQQILGQGPKLLIQFQNNGVVDDSQLPKDRFSAERLKGVDSTLKIQPAKLEDSAVYLCASSVGGGSDTQYFGPGTRLTVL.